This T cell receptor beta chain was captured in a study of blood T cell repertoires in COVID-19. Overall study: From T cells, B-cell-depleted T cells, or PBMCs came the material, which was cDNA or gDNA.

Study processing details: Amplification of reference gene primers provided the estimated nucleated cell counts. Only in-frame clones appear in the TCRdb table, and some are missing; sequencing was by immunoSEQ multiplex PCR. That table is the source of V, J and clone size, and D and trimming were worked out from the DNA. The data show around 140,000 clones, roughly three quarters seen once. Germline CDR1 and CDR2: SGDLS and YYNGEE. After removal of 4 bases from V and 7 bases from J, the junction contained 11 bases not matched to a gene. This CDR3 region has 15 residues. The rearrangement joins TRBV9 to TRBJ1-1, with 9 bases matching TRBD1. The specimen was peripheral blood. The origin of this receptor is an older woman with acute or convalescent COVID-19. CDR3 sequence (DNA): TGTGCCAGCAGCTTCCGGGACAGGGATCTCGGTGAAGCTTTCTTT. Encoded protein: CASSFRDRDLGEAFF.